This passage covers 5 T cell receptor beta chains from one sample sequenced in a study of tumor T cells in aggressive B-cell lymphoma. Sequencing used immunoSEQ multiplex PCR; TCRdb keeps in-frame clones, though not all of them. The sample holds thousands of clones, 70% to 90% seen once. The sample comprised tumor tissue. Every receptor here comes from an adult with diffuse large B cell lymphoma.

V is TRBV18 and J is TRBJ1-4; 8 positions match TRBD1. V lost 3 bases and J lost 7; bases outside the gene matches: 7. Per the germline V gene, CDR1 is KGHSH and CDR2 is LQKENI. The CDR3 runs to 15 residues. CDR3 sequence: CASSPDKTGAEKLFF. CDR3 sequence (DNA): TGTGCCAGCTCACCGGATAAGACAGGGGCTGAAAAACTGTTTTTT.

The rearrangement uses TRBV27 and TRBJ2-7; D uncertain. Trimming removed 5 bases from V and 5 bases from J, with 10 bases in between. The germline V gene encodes CDR1 MNHEY and CDR2 SMNVEV (reference sequence). CDR3 length equals 12 residues. The CDR3 spells CASSRSPHEQYF. As DNA, the CDR3 is TGTGCCAGCAGTCGGAGCCCTCACGAGCAGTACTTC.

The rearrangement links TRBV7-2 to TRBJ1-1; D unclear. The CDR3 has 12 amino acids. The ends were cut back, 5 bases at V and 7 bases at J, with 11 bases in the middle. Germline V gene lookup returns CDR1 SGHTA and CDR2 FQGNSA. CDR3 in DNA: TGTGCCAGCAGCCACCCACACAATGAAGCTTTCTTT. Its protein product is CASSHPHNEAFF.

This clone was picked up one time. The chain recombines TRBV27 with TRBJ2-7, with 9 bases matching TRBD1. The V gene's germline CDR1 is MNHEY and CDR2 SMNVEV (reference sequence). This CDR3 contains 14 residues. With V trimmed by 3 bases and J by 4 bases, 4 bases remained unmatched. The CDR3: CASSLGTGLYEQYF. As DNA, the CDR3 is TGTGCCAGCAGTTTGGGGACAGGGTTATACGAGCAGTACTTC.

The chain uses TRBV27 and TRBJ2-2, with TRBD2 matching 8 bases. The CDR3 runs 16 residues. J was trimmed by 6 bases and V by 2 bases; bases with no gene match: 8. Germline V CDR1 and CDR2: MNHEY, SMNVEV (reference sequence). CDR3 sequence reads: CASSLGYGGAPGELFF. The CDR3 region has the DNA TGTGCCAGCAGTTTAGGGTACGGGGGGGCCCCCGGGGAGCTGTTTTTT.